In its sample, the clone carrying this T cell receptor (beta chain) was seen many times. With V trimmed by 7 bases and J by 5 bases, 7 bases remained unmatched. This CDR3 contains 13 residues. Germline V gives CDR1 SGHRS, CDR2 YFSETQ. Cells sorted as Tregs were CD4+, CD25+ and CD127-/low. Constant-region reverse primers amplified full-length variable regions, followed by semi-nested Nested Universal Primer A PCR. TCRdb passed the 5' RACE reads through MiXCR, listing each CDR3 protein once. The sample has over 45,000 distinct CDR3 sequences; approximately 27% are singletons. Material for sequencing was tumor-infiltrating Tregs sorted from the breast tumor. V gene TRBV5-1 combines with J gene TRBJ2-5; 8 bases map to TRBD2. The receptor's source is a female donor with breast cancer. CDR3 sequence reads: CASSRGGDETQYF. In DNA, the CDR3 is TGCGCCAGCTCCCGGGGGGGCGACGAGACCCAGTACTTC.